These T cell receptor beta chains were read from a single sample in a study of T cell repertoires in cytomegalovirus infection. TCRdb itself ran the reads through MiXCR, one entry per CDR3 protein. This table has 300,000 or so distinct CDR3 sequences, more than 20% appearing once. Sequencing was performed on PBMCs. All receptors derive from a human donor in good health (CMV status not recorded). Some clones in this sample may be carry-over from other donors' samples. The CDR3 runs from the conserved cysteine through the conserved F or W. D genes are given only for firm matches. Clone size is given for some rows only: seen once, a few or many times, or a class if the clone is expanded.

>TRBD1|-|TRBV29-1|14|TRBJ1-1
CSVLPYTGGTEAFF
TGCAGCGTTTTACCCTATACAGGGGGGACTGAAGCTTTCTTT
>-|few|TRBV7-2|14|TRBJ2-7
CASSPRINPYEQYF
TGTGCCAGCAGCCCACGGATCAACCCCTACGAGCAGTACTTC
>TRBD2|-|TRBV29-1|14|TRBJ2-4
CSVISGTAKNIQYF
TGCAGCGTGATTAGCGGGACGGCCAAAAACATTCAGTACTTC
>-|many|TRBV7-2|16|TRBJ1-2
CASSLEQGRGPGGYTF
TGTGCCAGCAGCTTAGAACAGGGACGAGGGCCGGGTGGCTACACCTTC
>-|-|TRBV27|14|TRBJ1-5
CASSLLGRDQPQHF
TGTGCCAGCAGTTTATTGGGCAGGGATCAGCCCCAGCATTTT
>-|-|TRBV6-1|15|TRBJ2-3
CASSERRQGTDTQYF
TGTGCCAGCAGTGAACGACGCCAGGGAACAGATACGCAGTATTTT
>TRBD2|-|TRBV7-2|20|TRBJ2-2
CASSWTRGLAGEMRSGELFF
TGTGCCAGCAGCTGGACTCGTGGACTAGCGGGAGAAATGAGGTCCGGGGAGCTGTTTTTT
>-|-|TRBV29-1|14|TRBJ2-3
CSVAGGASTDTQYF
TGCAGCGTGGCCGGCGGGGCTAGCACAGATACGCAGTATTTT
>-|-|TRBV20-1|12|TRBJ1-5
CSARAPGQPQHF
TGCAGTGCTAGGGCCCCTGGTCAGCCCCAGCATTTT
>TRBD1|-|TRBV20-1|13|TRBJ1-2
CSARGTGEVGYTF
TGCAGTGCTCGTGGAACAGGGGAAGTAGGCTACACCTTC
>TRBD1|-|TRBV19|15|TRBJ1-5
CASSIQGDGNQPQHF
TGTGCCAGTAGTATTCAGGGGGACGGCAATCAGCCCCAGCATTTT
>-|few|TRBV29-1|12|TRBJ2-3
CSGRALTDTQYF
TGCAGCGGCCGGGCCCTCACAGATACGCAGTATTTT
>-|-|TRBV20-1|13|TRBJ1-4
CSLGGIANEKLFF
TGCAGCCTAGGGGGGATAGCTAATGAAAAACTGTTTTTT
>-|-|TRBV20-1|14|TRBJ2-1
CSARGVAEYNEQFF
TGCAGTGCTAGAGGGGTGGCGGAATACAATGAGCAGTTCTTC
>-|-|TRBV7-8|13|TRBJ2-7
CASTSTPAGEQYF
TGTGCCAGCACCTCGACCCCGGCGGGGGAGCAGTACTTC
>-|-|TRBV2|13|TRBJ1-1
CASSVAEITEAFF
TGTGCCAGCAGCGTTGCAGAGATCACTGAAGCTTTCTTT
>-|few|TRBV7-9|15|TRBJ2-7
CASSRMTGRSYEQYF
TGTGCCAGCAGTCGCATGACGGGACGTTCATACGAGCAGTACTTC
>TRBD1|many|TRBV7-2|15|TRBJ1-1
CASSTRQGLNTEAFF
TGTGCCAGCAGCACCCGACAGGGCCTGAACACTGAAGCTTTCTTT